This T cell receptor (beta chain) was retrieved from a study of blood T cell repertoires in COVID-19. Germline CDR1 is MNHEY and CDR2 is SVGAGI. CDR3 length: 15 amino acids. V was pared by 6 bases and J by 7 bases, with 19 bases between. Original processing methods: For nucleated cells, counts were estimated from reference gene primer amplification. Sequencing used immunoSEQ multiplex PCR; TCRdb keeps in-frame clones, though not all of them. The DNA was the basis for D and trimming; V, J and clone size are from that table. The data hold about 150,000 clones, with roughly 87% observed a single time. The age range of participants was about 18 to 90 years, with residence in fewer than 25 US areas. Assignment of participants to cohorts was predicated upon participant-reported clinical history. The study recruited exposed participants who had met a COVID-19 case within 2 weeks before entry.

The sequenced sample was PBMCs or T cells enriched from blood (not recorded which). The rearrangement joins TRBV6-5 to TRBJ1-5; perhaps TRBD1 as D (6 bases). The clonotype originates from a woman aged 40 to 50 who had been exposed to COVID-19. The CDR3 nucleotides read TGTGCCAGCAGAACGACCAGGGGATTAGAACAGCCCCAGCATTTT. Amino acid sequence: CASRTTRGLEQPQHF.